This TCR beta chain is from a study of T cells in Graves' hyperthyroidism and ophthalmopathy. J lost 5 bases, V lost 4 bases, and 7 bases had no gene match. The CDR3 totals 14 residues. Germline CDR1 is MNHEY and CDR2 is SMNVEV (reference sequence). From roughly 10 ml of fresh peripheral blood, PBMCs were isolated. Amplified TCR beta CDR3 regions derived from RNA transcripts. Carried out on the TCR CDR3, a first-round RT-PCR used the HTBI primer set. TCRdb re-derived calls from the multiplex PCR reads in MiXCR, one entry per CDR3 protein. The sample contains fewer than 700,000 distinct CDR3 sequences, about 16% of which appear only once.

This receptor was identified in a woman aged 25-40 years with Graves' hyperthyroidism. The J gene is TRBJ2-5, the V gene TRBV27; 7 bases are shared with TRBD2. The sequenced sample consisted of blood. In DNA, the CDR3 is TGTGCCAGCAGTTATAGTGCGGGAGTGGAGACCCAGTACTTC. It codes for CASSYSAGVETQYF.